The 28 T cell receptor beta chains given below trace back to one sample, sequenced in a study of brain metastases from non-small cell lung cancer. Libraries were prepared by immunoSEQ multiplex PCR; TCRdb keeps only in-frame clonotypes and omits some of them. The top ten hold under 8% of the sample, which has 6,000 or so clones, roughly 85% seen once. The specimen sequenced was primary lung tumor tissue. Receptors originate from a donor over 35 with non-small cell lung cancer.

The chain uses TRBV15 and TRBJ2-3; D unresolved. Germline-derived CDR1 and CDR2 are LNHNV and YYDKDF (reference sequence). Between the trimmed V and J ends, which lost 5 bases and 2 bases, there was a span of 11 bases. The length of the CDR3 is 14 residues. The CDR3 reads CATSWEAYTDTQYF. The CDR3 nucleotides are TGTGCCACCAGCTGGGAAGCGTACACAGATACGCAGTATTTT.

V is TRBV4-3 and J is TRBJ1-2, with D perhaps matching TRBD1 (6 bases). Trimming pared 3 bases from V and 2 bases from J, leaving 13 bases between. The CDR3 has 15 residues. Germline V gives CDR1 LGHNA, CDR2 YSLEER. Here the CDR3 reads CASSHSAGTNYGYTF. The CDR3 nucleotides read TGCGCCAGCAGCCATTCTGCCGGGACAAACTATGGCTACACCTTC.

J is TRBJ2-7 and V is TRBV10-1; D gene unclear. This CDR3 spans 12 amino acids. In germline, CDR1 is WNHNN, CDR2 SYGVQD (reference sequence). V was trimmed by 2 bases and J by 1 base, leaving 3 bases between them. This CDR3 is CASSETSYEQYF. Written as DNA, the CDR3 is TGCGCCAGCAGTGAGACTTCCTACGAGCAGTACTTC.

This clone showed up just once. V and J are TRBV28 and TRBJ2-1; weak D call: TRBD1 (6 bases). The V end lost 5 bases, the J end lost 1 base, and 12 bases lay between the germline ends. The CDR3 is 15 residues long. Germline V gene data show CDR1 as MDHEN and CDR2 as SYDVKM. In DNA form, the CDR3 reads TGTGCCAGCAGTATAGACAGGCTTTCCTACAATGAGCAGTTCTTC. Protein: CASSIDRLSYNEQFF. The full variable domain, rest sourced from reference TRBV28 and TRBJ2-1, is DVKVTQSSRYLVKRTGEKVFLECVQDMDHENMFWYRQDPGLGLRLIYFSYDVKMKEKGDIPEGYSVSREKKERFSLILESASTNQTSMYLCASSIDRLSYNEQFFGPGTRLTVL.

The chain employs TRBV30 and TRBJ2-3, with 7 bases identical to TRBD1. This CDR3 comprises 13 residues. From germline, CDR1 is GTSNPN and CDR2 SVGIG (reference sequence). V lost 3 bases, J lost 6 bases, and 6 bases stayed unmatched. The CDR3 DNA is TGTGCCTGGAGCGCAGGGGGTAAGGATACGCAGTATTTT. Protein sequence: CAWSAGGKDTQYF.

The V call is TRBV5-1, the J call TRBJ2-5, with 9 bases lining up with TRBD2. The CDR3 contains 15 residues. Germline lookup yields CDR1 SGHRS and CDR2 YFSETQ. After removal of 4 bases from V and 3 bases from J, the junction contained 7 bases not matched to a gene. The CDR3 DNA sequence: TGCGCCAGCAGCCCTTTTGGCGGGGGGGAAGAGACCCAGTACTTC. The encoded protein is CASSPFGGGEETQYF.

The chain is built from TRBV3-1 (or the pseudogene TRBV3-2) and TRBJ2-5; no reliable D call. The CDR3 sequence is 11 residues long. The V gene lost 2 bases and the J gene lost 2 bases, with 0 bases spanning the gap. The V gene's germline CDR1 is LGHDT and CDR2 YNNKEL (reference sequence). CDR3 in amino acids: CASSQQETQYF. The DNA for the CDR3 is TGTGCCAGCAGCCAACAAGAGACCCAGTACTTC.

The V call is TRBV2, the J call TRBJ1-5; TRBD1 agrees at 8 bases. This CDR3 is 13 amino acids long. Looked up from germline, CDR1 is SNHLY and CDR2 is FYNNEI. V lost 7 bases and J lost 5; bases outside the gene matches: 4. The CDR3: CASTLDRDQPQHF. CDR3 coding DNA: TGTGCCAGCACCTTGGACAGGGATCAGCCCCAGCATTTT.

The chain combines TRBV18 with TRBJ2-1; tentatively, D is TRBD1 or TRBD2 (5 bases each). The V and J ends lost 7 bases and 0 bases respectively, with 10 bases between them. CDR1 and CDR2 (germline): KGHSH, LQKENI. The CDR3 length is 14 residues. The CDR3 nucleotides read TGTGCCAGCTACGGGGCGGTCTCCTACAATGAGCAGTTCTTC. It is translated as CASYGAVSYNEQFF.

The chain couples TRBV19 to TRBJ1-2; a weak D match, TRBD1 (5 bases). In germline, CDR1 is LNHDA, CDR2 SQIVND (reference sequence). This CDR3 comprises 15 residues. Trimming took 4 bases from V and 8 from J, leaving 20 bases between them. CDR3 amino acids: CASSTTGTSYTGYTF. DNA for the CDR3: TGTGCCAGTAGTACAACCGGGACTTCGTACACGGGCTACACCTTC.

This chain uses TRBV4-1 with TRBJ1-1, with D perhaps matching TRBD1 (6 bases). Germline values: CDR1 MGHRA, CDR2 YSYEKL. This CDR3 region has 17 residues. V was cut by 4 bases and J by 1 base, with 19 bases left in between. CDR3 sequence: CASSRVQGSRPNTEAFF. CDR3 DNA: TGCGCCAGCAGCCGAGTACAGGGATCCCGCCCGAACACTGAAGCTTTCTTT.

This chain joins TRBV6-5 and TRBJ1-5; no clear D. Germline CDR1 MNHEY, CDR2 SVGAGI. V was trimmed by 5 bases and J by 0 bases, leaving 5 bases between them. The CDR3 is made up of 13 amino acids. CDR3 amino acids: CASSINSNQPQHF. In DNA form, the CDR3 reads TGTGCCAGCAGTATTAATAGCAATCAGCCCCAGCATTTT.

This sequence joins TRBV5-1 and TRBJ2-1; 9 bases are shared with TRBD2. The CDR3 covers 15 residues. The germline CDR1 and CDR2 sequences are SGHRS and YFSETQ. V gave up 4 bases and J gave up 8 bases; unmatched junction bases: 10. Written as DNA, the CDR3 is TGCGCCAGCAGCCCAGCTCCGGGACTAGCAGATGAGCAGTTCTTC. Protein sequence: CASSPAPGLADEQFF.

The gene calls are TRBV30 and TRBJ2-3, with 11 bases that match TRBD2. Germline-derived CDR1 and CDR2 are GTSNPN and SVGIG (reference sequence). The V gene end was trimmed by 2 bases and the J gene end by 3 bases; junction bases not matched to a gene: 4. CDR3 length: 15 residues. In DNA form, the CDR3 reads TGTGCCTGGAGTCTAGCGGGGGGCGGGACAGATACGCAGTATTTT. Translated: CAWSLAGGGTDTQYF.

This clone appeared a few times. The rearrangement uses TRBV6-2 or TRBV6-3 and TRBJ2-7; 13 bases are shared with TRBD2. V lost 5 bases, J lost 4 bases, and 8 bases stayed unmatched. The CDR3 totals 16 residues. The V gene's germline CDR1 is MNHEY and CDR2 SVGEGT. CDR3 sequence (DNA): TGTGCCAGCAGTCACATTCCGGGACTAGCGGGGTACGAGCAGTACTTC. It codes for CASSHIPGLAGYEQYF.

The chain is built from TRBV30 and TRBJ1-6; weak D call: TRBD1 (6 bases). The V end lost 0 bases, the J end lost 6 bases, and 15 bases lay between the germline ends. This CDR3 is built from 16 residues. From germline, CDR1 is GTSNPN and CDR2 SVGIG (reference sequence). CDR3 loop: CAWSVPSGVGNSPLHF. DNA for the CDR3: TGTGCCTGGAGTGTACCCTCAGGGGTGGGTAATTCACCCCTCCACTTT.

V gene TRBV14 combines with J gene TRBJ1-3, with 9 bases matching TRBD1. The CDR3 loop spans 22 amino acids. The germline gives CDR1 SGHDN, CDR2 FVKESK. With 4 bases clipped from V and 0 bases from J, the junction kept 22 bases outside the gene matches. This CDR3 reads CASSRTPPGVTGGSFSGNTIYF. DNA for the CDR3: TGTGCCAGCAGCCGTACCCCCCCGGGCGTCACAGGGGGCTCTTTCTCTGGAAACACCATATATTTT.

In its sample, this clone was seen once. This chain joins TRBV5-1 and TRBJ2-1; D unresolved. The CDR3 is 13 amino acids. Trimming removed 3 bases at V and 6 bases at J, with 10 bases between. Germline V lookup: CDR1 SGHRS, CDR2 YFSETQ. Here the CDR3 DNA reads TGCGCCAGCAGCTCAGGTCCTTCCAATGAGCAGTTCTTC. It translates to CASSSGPSNEQFF.

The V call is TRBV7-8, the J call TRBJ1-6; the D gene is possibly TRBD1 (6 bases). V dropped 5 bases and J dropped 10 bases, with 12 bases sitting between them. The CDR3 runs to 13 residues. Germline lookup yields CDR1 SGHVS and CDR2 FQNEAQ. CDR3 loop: CASSPGQLSPLHF. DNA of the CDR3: TGTGCCAGCAGCCCCGGACAGCTCTCACCCCTCCACTTT.

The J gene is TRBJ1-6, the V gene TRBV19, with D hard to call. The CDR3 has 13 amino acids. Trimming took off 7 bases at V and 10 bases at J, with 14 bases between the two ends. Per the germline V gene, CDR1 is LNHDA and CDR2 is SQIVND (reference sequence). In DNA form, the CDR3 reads TGTGCCAGTAACGGTAAAGTAGGATCACCCCTCCACTTT. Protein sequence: CASNGKVGSPLHF.

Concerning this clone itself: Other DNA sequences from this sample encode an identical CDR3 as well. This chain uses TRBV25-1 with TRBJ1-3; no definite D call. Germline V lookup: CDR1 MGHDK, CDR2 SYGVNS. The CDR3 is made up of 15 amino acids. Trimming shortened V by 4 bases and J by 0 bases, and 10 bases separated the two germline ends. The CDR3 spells CASSVNGYSGNTIYF. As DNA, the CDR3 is TGTGCCAGCAGTGTCAACGGGTACTCTGGAAACACCATATATTTT.

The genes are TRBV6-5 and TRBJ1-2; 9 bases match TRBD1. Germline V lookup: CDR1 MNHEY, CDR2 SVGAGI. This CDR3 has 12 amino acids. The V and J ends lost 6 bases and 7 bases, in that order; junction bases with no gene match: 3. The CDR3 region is CASRQGALGYTF. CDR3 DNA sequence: TGTGCCAGCAGACAGGGGGCGCTTGGCTACACCTTC.

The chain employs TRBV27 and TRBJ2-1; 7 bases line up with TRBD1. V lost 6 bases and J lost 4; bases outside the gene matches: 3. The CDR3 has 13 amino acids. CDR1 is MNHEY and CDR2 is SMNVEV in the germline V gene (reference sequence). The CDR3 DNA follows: TGTGCCAGCAGGGTGACAGGGTACAATGAGCAGTTCTTC. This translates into CASRVTGYNEQFF.

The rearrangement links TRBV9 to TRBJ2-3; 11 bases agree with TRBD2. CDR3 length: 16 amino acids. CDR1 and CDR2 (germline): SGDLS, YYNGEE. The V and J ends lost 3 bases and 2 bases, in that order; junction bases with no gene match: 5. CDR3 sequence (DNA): TGTGCCAGCAGCGAACTAGCGGGGGAGTTCACAGATACGCAGTATTTT. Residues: CASSELAGEFTDTQYF.

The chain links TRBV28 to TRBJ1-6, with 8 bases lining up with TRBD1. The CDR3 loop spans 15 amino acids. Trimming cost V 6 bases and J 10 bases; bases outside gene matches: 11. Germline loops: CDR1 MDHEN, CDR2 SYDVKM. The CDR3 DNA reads TGTGCCAGCAGCGCATTCCGGGACAGGACGTCACCCCTCCACTTT. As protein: CASSAFRDRTSPLHF.

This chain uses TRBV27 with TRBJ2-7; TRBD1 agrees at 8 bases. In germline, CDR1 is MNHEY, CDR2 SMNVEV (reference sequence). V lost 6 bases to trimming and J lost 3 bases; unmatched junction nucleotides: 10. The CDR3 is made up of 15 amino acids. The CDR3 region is CASSRYPQGDYEQYF. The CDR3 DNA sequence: TGTGCCAGCAGCCGTTATCCACAGGGGGACTACGAGCAGTACTTC.

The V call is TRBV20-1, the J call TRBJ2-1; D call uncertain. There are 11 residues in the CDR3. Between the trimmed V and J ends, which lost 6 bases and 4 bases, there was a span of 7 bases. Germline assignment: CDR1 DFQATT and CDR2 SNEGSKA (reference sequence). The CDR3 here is CSAPFYNEQFF. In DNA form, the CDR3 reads TGCAGTGCACCCTTTTACAATGAGCAGTTCTTC.

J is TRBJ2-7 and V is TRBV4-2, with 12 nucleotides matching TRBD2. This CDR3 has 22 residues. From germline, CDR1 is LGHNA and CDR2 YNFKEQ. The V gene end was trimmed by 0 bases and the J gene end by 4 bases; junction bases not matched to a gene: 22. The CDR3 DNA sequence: TGTGCCAGCAGCCAAGATCCTCTGACCGGGACTAGCGGGTTAATGTGGGTGTACGAGCAGTACTTC. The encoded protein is CASSQDPLTGTSGLMWVYEQYF.